A single sample is the source of the 17 T cell receptor beta chains below, sequenced in a study of T cell repertoires in cytomegalovirus infection. Antigens of these TCRs are unknown. TCRdb re-analysed the reads in MiXCR, keeping a single row per CDR3 protein. The sample contains 800,000 to 950,000 distinct CDR3 sequences, less than 35% of which appear only once. Sequencing used cultured CD8+ T cells from PBMCs, obtained from culture after CMV antigen stimulation. The receptors stem from a human donor in good health (CMV status not recorded). Some clones in this sample may be carry-over from other donors' samples.

The rearrangement joins TRBV5-4 to TRBJ2-4, with TRBD2 matching 7 bases. The CDR3 length is 12 residues. Germline V gene data show CDR1 as SGHNT and CDR2 as YYREEE (reference sequence). Germline trimming cut 10 bases from V and 9 bases from J; bases unmatched to any gene: 10. The CDR3 protein is CAVGGGDGIQYF. CDR3 coding DNA: TGTGCCGTGGGGGGAGGGGACGGCATTCAGTACTTC.

V and J are TRBV10-3 and TRBJ2-3; D is possibly TRBD2 (6 bases). Looked up from germline, CDR1 is ENHRY and CDR2 is SYGVKD. Trimming stripped 7 bases from V and 2 bases from J, with 10 bases between. The CDR3 consists of 13 residues. CDR3 amino acids: CAINGGPTDTQYF. CDR3 nucleotides: TGTGCCATCAACGGGGGACCCACAGATACGCAGTATTTT.

In DNA form, the CDR3 reads TGTGCCAGCAGACCAGACAGGGGGCGAGAAGAGACCCAGTACTTC. Translated, it gives CASRPDRGREETQYF. The V gene is TRBV7-9, the J gene TRBJ2-5; 10 nucleotides align to TRBD1. Germline V CDR1 and CDR2: SEHNR, FQNEAQ (reference sequence). V was pared by 6 bases and J by 3 bases, with 7 bases of the junction left unmatched. The CDR3 has 15 residues.

This clonotype has at least ten counts. The chain employs TRBV7-6 and TRBJ1-4; the match to TRBD1 covers 8 bases. The CDR3 totals 15 residues. V lost 5 bases and J lost 7; bases outside the gene matches: 9. The germline V gene encodes CDR1 SGHVS and CDR2 FNYEAQ. CDR3 coding DNA: TGTGCCAGCAGCGGACCACAGGGGGTCCGTGAAAAACTGTTTTTT. Translation gives CASSGPQGVREKLFF.

This sequence joins TRBV4-1 and TRBJ1-5; 7 bases are shared with TRBD1. V was pared by 0 bases and J by 4 bases, with 9 bases of the junction left unmatched. The germline CDR1 and CDR2 sequences are MGHRA and YSYEKL. CDR3 length: 17 residues. CDR3 DNA: TGCGCCAGCAGCCAAGAAGGGACAGTGGGTATGAATCAGCCCCAGCATTTT. Translation gives CASSQEGTVGMNQPQHF.

The chain uses TRBV6-4 and TRBJ2-1; 8 positions match TRBD2. With V trimmed by 3 bases and J by 6 bases, 7 bases remained unmatched. The germline CDR1 and CDR2 sequences are MRHNA and SNTAGT. CDR3 size: 15 residues. CDR3 sequence reads: CASSEAGEPFNEQFF. CDR3 DNA sequence: TGTGCCAGCAGTGAAGCGGGGGAACCATTCAATGAGCAGTTCTTC.

The V call is TRBV2, the J call TRBJ2-7; D gene unclear. The CDR3 spans 13 residues. Trimming cost V 0 bases and J 4 bases, with 7 bases left between them. Germline CDR1 reads SNHLY; CDR2 reads FYNNEI. CDR3 DNA: TGTGCCAGCAGTGAAGCAGGGTTATACGAGCAGTACGTC. This gives the protein CASSEAGLYEQYV.

V is TRBV7-4 and J is TRBJ2-3, with D uncertain. V was cut by 1 base and J by 3 bases, with 14 bases left in between. There are 16 residues in the CDR3. The germline V gene encodes CDR1 SGHVT and CDR2 SQSDAQ. As DNA, the CDR3 is TGTGCCAGCAGCTTAGGAGTCGTTAAAGTAACAGATACGCAGTATTTT. The encoded protein is CASSLGVVKVTDTQYF.

The gene calls are TRBV27 and TRBJ1-2; perhaps TRBD1 as D (5 bases). From germline, CDR1 is MNHEY and CDR2 SMNVEV (reference sequence). V dropped 4 bases and J dropped 2 bases, with 11 bases sitting between them. The CDR3 is 14 residues long. The CDR3 region has the DNA TGTGCCAGCAGTTCTTGGGACGGAAACTATGGCTACACCTTC. It yields the protein CASSSWDGNYGYTF.

There are a few counts of this clonotype. The V call is TRBV7-9, the J call TRBJ2-7, with no clear D. V was shortened by 4 bases and J by 5 bases, with 12 bases between the two germline ends. Germline-derived CDR1 and CDR2 are SEHNR and FQNEAQ (reference sequence). CDR3 length equals 13 residues. The DNA for the CDR3 is TGTGCCAGCAGCTCCCCTCCTCTCAACGAGCAGTACTTC. Translating gives CASSSPPLNEQYF.

The chain recombines TRBV27 with TRBJ2-3; 8 bases line up with TRBD2. The CDR3 sequence is 13 residues long. The germline V gene has CDR1 MNHEY and CDR2 SMNVEV (reference sequence). Trimming cost V 6 bases and J 7 bases; bases outside gene matches: 6. The chain's CDR3 is CASRRGAFYTQYF. The CDR3 DNA reads as TGTGCCAGCAGGCGGGGGGCTTTTTATACGCAGTATTTT.

CDR3 sequence: CASSIWDLPYEQYV. The CDR3 nucleotides are TGTGCCAGTAGTATCTGGGACTTACCCTACGAGCAGTACGTC. The chain links TRBV19 to TRBJ2-7; maybe TRBD2 (6 bases). Germline CDR1 and CDR2: LNHDA and SQIVND (reference sequence). This CDR3 region has 14 residues. V gave up 3 bases and J gave up 2 bases, with 11 bases separating them.

This clonotype was detected many times. The chain has TRBV20-1 and TRBJ2-5; D may match TRBD1 or TRBD2 (5 bases each). CDR3 length: 14 amino acids. Per germline, CDR1 DFQATT and CDR2 SNEGSKA (reference sequence). V lost 1 base and J lost 4, with 13 bases in between. The CDR3 nucleotides are TGCAGTGCTAGAGCTGGGGACGACCGAGAGACCCAGTACTTC. This translates into CSARAGDDRETQYF.

This clonotype was counted only a few times. V and J are TRBV4-1 and TRBJ1-1; D unresolved. The CDR3 loop spans 14 amino acids. Germline V lookup: CDR1 MGHRA, CDR2 YSYEKL. V lost 2 bases and J lost 1, with 8 bases in between. The CDR3 loop reads CASSQQDGNTEAFF. In nucleotides, the CDR3 is TGCGCCAGCAGCCAACAGGACGGGAACACTGAAGCTTTCTTT.

The CDR3 sequence is CSVPWGDEKLFF. Written as DNA, the CDR3 is TGCAGCGTTCCCTGGGGTGATGAAAAACTGTTTTTT. J is TRBJ1-4 and V is TRBV29-1; D remains unclear. V was trimmed by 5 bases and J by 6 bases, leaving 10 bases between them. This CDR3 contains 12 residues. CDR1 is SQVTM, CDR2 ANQGSEA, per germline. The full variable domain, completed using reference TRBV29-1 and TRBJ1-4, is SAVISQKPSRDICQRGTSLTIQCQVDSQVTMMFWYRQQPGQSLTLIATANQGSEATYESGFVIDKFPISRPNLTFSTLTVSNMSPEDSSIYLCSVPWGDEKLFFGSGTQLSVL.

This clonotype was detected a few times. This chain joins TRBV10-3 and TRBJ1-2; 9 nucleotides line up with TRBD1. The germline CDR1 and CDR2 sequences are ENHRY and SYGVKD. V shed 7 bases and J 6 bases; nucleotides not matched to a gene: 15. The CDR3 sequence is 16 residues long. CDR3 in amino acids: CAINPKWTGEHDGYTF. CDR3 nucleotide sequence: TGTGCCATCAACCCAAAGTGGACAGGGGAACATGATGGCTACACCTTC.

This clonotype turned up a few times. The chain links TRBV7-3 to TRBJ2-3; TRBD1 matches at 9 bases. Germline CDR1 and CDR2: SGHTA and FQGTGA. V lost 4 bases to trimming and J lost 4 bases; unmatched junction nucleotides: 3. There are 14 residues in the CDR3. The CDR3 DNA is TGTGCCAGCAGCTCCGGGACAGGGCCAGATACGCAGTATTTT. It codes for CASSSGTGPDTQYF.